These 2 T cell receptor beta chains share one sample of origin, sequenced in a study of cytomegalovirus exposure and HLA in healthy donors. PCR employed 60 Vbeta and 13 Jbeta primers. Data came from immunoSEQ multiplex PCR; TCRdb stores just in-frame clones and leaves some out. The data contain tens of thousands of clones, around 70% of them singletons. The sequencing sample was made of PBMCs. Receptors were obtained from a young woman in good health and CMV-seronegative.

The CDR3 region has the DNA TGCAGCGTTGGTTCAAGGGGAGGTCAGCCCCAGCATTTT. This translates into CSVGSRGGQPQHF. This chain uses TRBV29-1 with TRBJ1-5; perhaps TRBD1 as D (5 bases). The CDR3 is 13 amino acids. CDR1 is SQVTM, CDR2 ANQGSEA, per germline. The ends were cut back, 4 bases at V and 6 bases at J, with 13 bases in the middle.

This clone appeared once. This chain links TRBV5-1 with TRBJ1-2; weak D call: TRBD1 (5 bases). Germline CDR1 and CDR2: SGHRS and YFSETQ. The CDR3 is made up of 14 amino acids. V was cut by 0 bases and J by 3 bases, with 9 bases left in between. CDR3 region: CASSLAGGDYGYTF. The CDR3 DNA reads TGCGCCAGCAGCTTGGCGGGGGGTGACTATGGCTACACCTTC. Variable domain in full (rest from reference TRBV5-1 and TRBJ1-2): KAGVTQTPRYLIKTRGQQVTLSCSPISGHRSVSWYQQTPGQGLQFLFEYFSETQRNKGNFPGRFSGRQFSNSRSEMNVSTLELGDSALYLCASSLAGGDYGYTFGSGTRLTVV.